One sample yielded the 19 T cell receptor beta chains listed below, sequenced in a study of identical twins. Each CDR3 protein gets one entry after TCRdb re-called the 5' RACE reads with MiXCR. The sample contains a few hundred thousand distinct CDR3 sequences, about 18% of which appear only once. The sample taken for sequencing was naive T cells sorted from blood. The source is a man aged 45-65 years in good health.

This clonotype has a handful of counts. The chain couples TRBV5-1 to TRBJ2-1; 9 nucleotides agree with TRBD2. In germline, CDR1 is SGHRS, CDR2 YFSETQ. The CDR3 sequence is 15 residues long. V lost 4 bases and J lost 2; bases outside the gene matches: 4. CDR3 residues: CASSTGGGAYNEQFF. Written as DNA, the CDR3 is TGCGCCAGCAGCACCGGCGGGGGGGCCTACAATGAGCAGTTCTTC. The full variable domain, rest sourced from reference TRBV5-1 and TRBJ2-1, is KAGVTQTPRYLIKTRGQQVTLSCSPISGHRSVSWYQQTPGQGLQFLFEYFSETQRNKGNFPGRFSGRQFSNSRSEMNVSTLELGDSALYLCASSTGGGAYNEQFFGPGTRLTVL.

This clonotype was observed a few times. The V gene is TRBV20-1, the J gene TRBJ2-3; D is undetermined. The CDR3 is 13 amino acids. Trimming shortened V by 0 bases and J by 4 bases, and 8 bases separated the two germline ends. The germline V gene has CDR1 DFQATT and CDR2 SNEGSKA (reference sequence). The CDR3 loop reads CSARDWNSDTQYF. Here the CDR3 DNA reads TGCAGTGCTAGAGACTGGAATTCAGATACGCAGTATTTT.

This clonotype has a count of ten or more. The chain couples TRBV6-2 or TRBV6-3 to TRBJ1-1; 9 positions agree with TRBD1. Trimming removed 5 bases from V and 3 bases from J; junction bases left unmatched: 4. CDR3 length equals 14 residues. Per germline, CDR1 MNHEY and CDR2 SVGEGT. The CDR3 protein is CASSRWDRDTEAFF. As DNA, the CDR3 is TGTGCCAGCAGTAGATGGGACAGGGACACTGAAGCTTTCTTT.

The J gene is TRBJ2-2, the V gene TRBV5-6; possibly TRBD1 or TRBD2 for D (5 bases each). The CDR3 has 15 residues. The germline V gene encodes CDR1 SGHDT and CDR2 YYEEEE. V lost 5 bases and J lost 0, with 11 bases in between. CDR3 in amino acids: CASSWDPSNTGELFF. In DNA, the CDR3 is TGTGCCAGCAGTTGGGACCCTTCGAACACCGGGGAGCTGTTTTTT.

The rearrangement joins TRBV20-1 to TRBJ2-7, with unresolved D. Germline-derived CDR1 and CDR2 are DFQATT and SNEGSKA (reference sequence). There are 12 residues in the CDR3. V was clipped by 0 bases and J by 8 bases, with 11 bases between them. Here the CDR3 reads CSARDGVIKQYF. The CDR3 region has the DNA TGCAGTGCTAGAGATGGGGTTATAAAGCAGTACTTC.

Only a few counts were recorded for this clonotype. In DNA form, the CDR3 reads TGCGCCAGCAGCCAACACTGGAGCGGGAGCCAGACCCAGTACTTC. It codes for CASSQHWSGSQTQYF. This chain joins TRBV4-3 and TRBJ2-5; 8 bases are a match to TRBD2. Germline lookup yields CDR1 LGHNA and CDR2 YSLEER. The J segment lost 6 bases and the V segment lost 2 bases, leaving 8 bases of the junction unmatched. CDR3 length: 15 amino acids.

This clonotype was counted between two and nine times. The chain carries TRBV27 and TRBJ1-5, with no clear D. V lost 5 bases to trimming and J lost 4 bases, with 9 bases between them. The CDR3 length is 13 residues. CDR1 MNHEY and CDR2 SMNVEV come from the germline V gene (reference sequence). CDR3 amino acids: CASSPISNQPQHF. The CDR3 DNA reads TGTGCCAGCAGTCCAATTTCGAATCAGCCCCAGCATTTT.

The CDR3 DNA reads as TGTGCCACCAGTGATCCCTCTAACACCGGGGAGCTGTTTTTT. Amino acid sequence: CATSDPSNTGELFF. The chain is built from TRBV24-1 and TRBJ2-2; D gene ambiguous. Germline loops: CDR1 KGHDR, CDR2 SFDVKD. V lost 3 bases and J 2 bases, leaving 6 bases between the germline ends. The CDR3 sequence is 14 residues long.

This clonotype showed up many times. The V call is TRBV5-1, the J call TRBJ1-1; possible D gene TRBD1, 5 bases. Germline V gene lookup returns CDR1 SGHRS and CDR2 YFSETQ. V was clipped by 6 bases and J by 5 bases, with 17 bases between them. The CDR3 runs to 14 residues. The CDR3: CASTPNTRGTEAFF. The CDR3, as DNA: TGCGCCAGCACCCCGAACACAAGGGGAACTGAAGCTTTCTTT. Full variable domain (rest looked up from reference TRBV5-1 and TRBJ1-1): KAGVTQTPRYLIKTRGQQVTLSCSPISGHRSVSWYQQTPGQGLQFLFEYFSETQRNKGNFPGRFSGRQFSNSRSEMNVSTLELGDSALYLCASTPNTRGTEAFFGQGTRLTVV.

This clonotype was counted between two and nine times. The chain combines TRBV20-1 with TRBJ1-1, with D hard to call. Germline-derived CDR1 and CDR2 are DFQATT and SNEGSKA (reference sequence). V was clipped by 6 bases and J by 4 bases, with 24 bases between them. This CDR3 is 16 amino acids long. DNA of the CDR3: TGCAGTGCCGATAGACCGCCGCCGGGGTCCGGCACTGAAGCTTTCTTT. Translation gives CSADRPPPGSGTEAFF.

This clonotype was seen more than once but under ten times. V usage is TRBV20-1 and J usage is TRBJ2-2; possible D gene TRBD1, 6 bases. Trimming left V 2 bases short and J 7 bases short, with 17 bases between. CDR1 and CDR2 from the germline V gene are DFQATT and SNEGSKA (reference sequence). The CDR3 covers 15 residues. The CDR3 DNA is TGCAGTGCTAGAACGGCGACCCGGACAGTCGGGGAGCTGTTTTTT. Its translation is CSARTATRTVGELFF.

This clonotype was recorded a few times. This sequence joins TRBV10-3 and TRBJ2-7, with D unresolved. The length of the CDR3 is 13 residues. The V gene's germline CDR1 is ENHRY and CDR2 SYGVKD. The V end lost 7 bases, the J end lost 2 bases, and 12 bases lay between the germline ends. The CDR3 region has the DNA TGTGCCATCACCCCGGGCCCGGCCTACGAGCAGTACTTC. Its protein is CAITPGPAYEQYF.

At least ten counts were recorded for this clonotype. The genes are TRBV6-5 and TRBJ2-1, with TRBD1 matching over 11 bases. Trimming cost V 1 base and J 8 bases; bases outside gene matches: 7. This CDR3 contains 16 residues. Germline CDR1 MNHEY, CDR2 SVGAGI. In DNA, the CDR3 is TGTGCCAGCAGTTACTTCCCGGGACAGGGGGGTGATGAGCAGTTCTTC. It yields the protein CASSYFPGQGGDEQFF.

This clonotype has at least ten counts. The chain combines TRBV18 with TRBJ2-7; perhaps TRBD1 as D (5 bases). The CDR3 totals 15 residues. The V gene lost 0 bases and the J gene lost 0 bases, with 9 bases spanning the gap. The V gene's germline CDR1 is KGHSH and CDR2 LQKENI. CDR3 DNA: TGTGCCAGCTCACCACCGACAGCCTACTCCTACGAGCAGTACTTC. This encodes CASSPPTAYSYEQYF. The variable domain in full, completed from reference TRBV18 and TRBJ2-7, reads NAGVMQNPRHLVRRRGQEARLRCSPMKGHSHVYWYRQLPEEGLKFMVYLQKENIIDESGMPKERFSAEFPKEGPSILRIQQVVRGDSAAYFCASSPPTAYSYEQYFGPGTRLTVT.

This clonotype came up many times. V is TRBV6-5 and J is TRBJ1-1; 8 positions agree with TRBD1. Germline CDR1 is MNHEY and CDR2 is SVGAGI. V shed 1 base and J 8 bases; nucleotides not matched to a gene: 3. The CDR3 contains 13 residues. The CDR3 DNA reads TGTGCCAGCAGTTACTTGGGGGACAGGGAAGCTTTCTTT. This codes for CASSYLGDREAFF.

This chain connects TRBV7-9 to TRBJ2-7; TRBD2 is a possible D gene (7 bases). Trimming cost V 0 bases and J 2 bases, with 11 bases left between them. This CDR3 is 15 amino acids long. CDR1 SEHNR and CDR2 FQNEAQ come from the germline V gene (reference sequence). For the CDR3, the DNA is TGTGCCAGCAGCTTAGCCGGGGGGCTCACCTACGAGCAGTACTTC. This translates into CASSLAGGLTYEQYF.

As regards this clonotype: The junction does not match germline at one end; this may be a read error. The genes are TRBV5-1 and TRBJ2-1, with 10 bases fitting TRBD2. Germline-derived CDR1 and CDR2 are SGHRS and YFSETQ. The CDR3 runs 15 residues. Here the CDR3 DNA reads TGCGCCAACAGCCCATCAGCGGGAGGGAGGAATGAGCAGTTCTTC. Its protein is CANSPSAGGRNEQFF. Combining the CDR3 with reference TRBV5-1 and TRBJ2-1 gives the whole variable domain KAGVTQTPRYLIKTRGQQVTLSCSPISGHRSVSWYQQTPGQGLQFLFEYFSETQRNKGNFPGRFSGRQFSNSRSEMNVSTLELGDSALYLCANSPSAGGRNEQFFGPGTRLTVL.

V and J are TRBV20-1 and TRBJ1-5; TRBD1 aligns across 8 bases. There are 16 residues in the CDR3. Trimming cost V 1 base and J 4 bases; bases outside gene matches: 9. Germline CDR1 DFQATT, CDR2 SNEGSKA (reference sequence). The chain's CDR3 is CSARAGQVFGNQPQHF. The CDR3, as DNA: TGCAGTGCTAGAGCGGGACAGGTGTTCGGGAATCAGCCCCAGCATTTT.

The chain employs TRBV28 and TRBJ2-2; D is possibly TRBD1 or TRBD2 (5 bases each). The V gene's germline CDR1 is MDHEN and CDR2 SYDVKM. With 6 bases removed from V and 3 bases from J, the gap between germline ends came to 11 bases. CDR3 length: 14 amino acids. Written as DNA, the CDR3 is TGTGCCAGCAGACCTGGGACCCACACCGGGGAGCTGTTTTTT. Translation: CASRPGTHTGELFF.